A single sample is the source of the 25 T cell receptor beta chains below, sequenced in a study of technical replicates of blood from several donors. Only in-frame clones appear in the TCRdb table, and some are missing; sequencing was by immunoSEQ multiplex PCR. The sample has approximately 85,000 clones; around 90% are singletons. Sequenced: T cells isolated from PBMCs. The receptor source for this set is a human donor in good health.

This clone was seen more than once but under ten times. Here the CDR3 reads CASSQDFTGNTEAFF. For the CDR3, the DNA is TGCGCCAGCAGCCAAGACTTTACTGGGAACACTGAAGCTTTCTTT. V is TRBV4-1 and J is TRBJ1-1, with no clear D. The CDR3 runs to 15 residues. Germline V gene lookup returns CDR1 MGHRA and CDR2 YSYEKL. V gave up 0 bases and J gave up 1 base, with 9 bases separating them.

CDR3 region: CASSSWLLEEDSEFPNYGYTF. CDR3 in DNA: TGCGCCAGCAGCTCTTGGCTTTTGGAGGAGGACAGCGAATTCCCGAACTATGGCTACACCTTC. The rearrangement joins TRBV5-1 to TRBJ1-2; tentatively, D is TRBD1 (6 bases). Germline V gives CDR1 SGHRS, CDR2 YFSETQ. Trimming cost V 3 bases and J 2 bases, with 32 bases left between them. This CDR3 has 21 amino acids. The full variable domain, completed using reference TRBV5-1 and TRBJ1-2, is KAGVTQTPRYLIKTRGQQVTLSCSPISGHRSVSWYQQTPGQGLQFLFEYFSETQRNKGNFPGRFSGRQFSNSRSEMNVSTLELGDSALYLCASSSWLLEEDSEFPNYGYTFGSGTRLTVV.

The gene calls are TRBV7-6 and TRBJ2-7, with a possible D match to TRBD1 (5 bases). Trimming took off 1 base at V and 0 bases at J, with 7 bases between the two ends. This CDR3 has 14 residues. Germline V CDR1 and CDR2: SGHVS, FNYEAQ. The DNA of the CDR3 is TGTGCCAGCAGCTTAGGACAGAGCTCCTACGAGCAGTACTTC. Translation gives CASSLGQSSYEQYF.

The J gene is TRBJ2-1, the V gene TRBV29-1; the D gene is possibly TRBD2 (6 bases). The V gene lost 1 base and the J gene lost 9 bases, with 22 bases spanning the gap. Germline CDR1 and CDR2: SQVTM and ANQGSEA. This CDR3 has 16 amino acids. The CDR3 DNA reads as TGCAGCGTTGAAGGGAGGGAGGACTCCCGGGTGGGTGAGCAGTTCTTC. Translating gives CSVEGREDSRVGEQFF.

The chain links TRBV29-1 to TRBJ2-7, with D tentatively TRBD1 (5 bases). Trimming cost V 0 bases and J 4 bases, with 10 bases left between them. CDR3 length: 13 amino acids. The germline V gene has CDR1 SQVTM and CDR2 ANQGSEA. CDR3 DNA: TGCAGCGTTGAAGAGGGGCAACTGTACGAGCAGTACTTC. Amino acids: CSVEEGQLYEQYF.

The gene calls are TRBV5-1 and TRBJ1-2, with D unclear. This CDR3 has 14 amino acids. Germline V CDR1 and CDR2: SGHRS, YFSETQ. V was clipped by 3 bases and J by 4 bases, with 13 bases between them. The CDR3 nucleotides are TGCGCCAGCAGCTCCGCGGAGCTGAGCTATGGCTACACCTTC. The encoded protein is CASSSAELSYGYTF.

This chain joins TRBV9 and TRBJ2-7; 8 bases are shared with TRBD1. The germline CDR1 and CDR2 sequences are SGDLS and YYNGEE. This CDR3 has 18 amino acids. With 2 bases clipped from V and 2 bases from J, the junction kept 15 bases outside the gene matches. CDR3: CASSVSLASQGAAYEQYF. The CDR3 DNA follows: TGTGCCAGCAGCGTCTCCTTAGCCTCCCAGGGGGCAGCCTACGAGCAGTACTTC.

The chain uses TRBV16 and TRBJ1-1; D might be TRBD1 (6 bases). V lost 1 base and J 4 bases, leaving 34 bases between the germline ends. The CDR3 is made up of 22 amino acids. Germline V gene sequence: CDR1 KGHSY, CDR2 FQNENV. CDR3 bases: TGTGCCAGCAGCCAATATAGCCCCGGGGGGGCGAACCCAGAATCGGGAGTCACTGAAGCTTTCTTT. This encodes CASSQYSPGGANPESGVTEAFF.

V is TRBV25-1 and J is TRBJ1-1; D unresolved. This CDR3 has 11 residues. Germline assignment: CDR1 MGHDK and CDR2 SYGVNS. V was pared by 2 bases and J by 6 bases, with 4 bases between. CDR3 residues: CASSEHSEAFF. The CDR3 DNA is TGTGCCAGCAGTGAACATTCTGAAGCTTTCTTT.

V and J are TRBV18 and TRBJ2-5; D remains unclear. Between the trimmed V and J ends, which lost 0 bases and 4 bases, there was a span of 6 bases. CDR3 length: 13 residues. Germline V gene sequence: CDR1 KGHSH, CDR2 LQKENI. The CDR3 loop reads CASSPPTGETQYF. The CDR3 region has the DNA TGTGCCAGCTCACCACCAACGGGAGAGACCCAGTACTTC.

The chain has TRBV12-5 and TRBJ2-2; TRBD1 is a possible D gene (6 bases). The V gene lost 0 bases and the J gene lost 11 bases, with 25 bases spanning the gap. The CDR3 runs to 18 residues. From germline, CDR1 is LGHNT and CDR2 FRNRAP. The CDR3 loop is CASGLVRSGDTGDFELFF. DNA for the CDR3: TGTGCTAGTGGTTTGGTACGGTCCGGGGACACCGGGGATTTTGAGCTGTTTTTT.

The rearrangement joins TRBV10-3 to TRBJ1-4; D unresolved. The germline V gene has CDR1 ENHRY and CDR2 SYGVKD. Trimming shortened V by 3 bases and J by 8 bases, and 10 bases separated the two germline ends. The CDR3 is 13 amino acids. In DNA form, the CDR3 reads TGTGCCATCAGTGATCGCGGTTACGAAAAACTGTTTTTT. Its protein product is CAISDRGYEKLFF.

The chain links TRBV6-1 to TRBJ2-3; D is perhaps TRBD2 (5 bases). Germline lookup yields CDR1 MNHNS and CDR2 SASEGT. The CDR3 is 18 amino acids. Trimming cost V 3 bases and J 0 bases, with 19 bases left between them. The CDR3: CASSDALLRVTSTDTQYF. CDR3 in DNA: TGTGCCAGCAGTGACGCTCTCCTGAGGGTCACTAGCACAGATACGCAGTATTTT.

The chain carries TRBV27 and TRBJ1-1, with D maybe TRBD1 (5 bases). V was trimmed by 1 base and J by 0 bases, leaving 12 bases between them. The CDR3 is 16 amino acids. Germline lookup yields CDR1 MNHEY and CDR2 SMNVEV (reference sequence). The CDR3 protein is CASSLLGGGMNTEAFF. As DNA, the CDR3 is TGTGCCAGCAGTTTATTGGGGGGGGGAATGAACACTGAAGCTTTCTTT.

The chain couples TRBV27 to TRBJ1-1; 9 nucleotides align to TRBD1. The CDR3 loop spans 15 amino acids. V shed 5 bases and J 0 bases; nucleotides not matched to a gene: 4. Germline V gene data show CDR1 as MNHEY and CDR2 as SMNVEV (reference sequence). CDR3 coding DNA: TGTGCCAGCAGTAGACAGGGGGGGATGAACACTGAAGCTTTCTTT. It is translated as CASSRQGGMNTEAFF.

In this sample, this clone turned up once. This sequence joins TRBV6-5 and TRBJ2-7, with a tentative D call TRBD1 (6 bases). This CDR3 comprises 13 residues. Germline values: CDR1 MNHEY, CDR2 SVGAGI. Trimming cost V 5 bases and J 3 bases, with 11 bases left between them. The CDR3 protein is CASSPGTHYEQYF. In DNA form, the CDR3 reads TGTGCCAGCAGTCCCGGGACACACTACGAGCAGTACTTC.

This clone occurred a few times. The chain uses TRBV11-2 and TRBJ2-7; D gene uncertain. This CDR3 spans 14 amino acids. Germline CDR1 is SGHAT and CDR2 is FQNNGV. V was clipped by 5 bases and J by 0 bases, with 11 bases between them. CDR3 in amino acids: CASSGEPSSYEQYF. CDR3 nucleotide sequence: TGTGCCAGCAGCGGAGAGCCCAGCTCCTACGAGCAGTACTTC.

V is TRBV18 and J is TRBJ2-1; 10 bases match TRBD2. The CDR3 runs to 15 residues. With V trimmed by 5 bases and J by 8 bases, 9 bases remained unmatched. The germline CDR1 and CDR2 sequences are KGHSH and LQKENI. The CDR3 is CASSIGTSGIDEQFF. The CDR3 bases are TGTGCCAGCTCAATCGGAACTAGCGGGATCGATGAGCAGTTCTTC.

This chain uses TRBV28 with TRBJ1-1, with D hard to call. Germline CDR1 is MDHEN and CDR2 is SYDVKM. CDR3 length equals 14 residues. Trimming took off 4 bases at V and 1 base at J, with 10 bases between the two ends. DNA for the CDR3: TGTGCCAGCAGTTCACGGAGACGGAACACTGAAGCTTTCTTT. It specifies CASSSRRRNTEAFF.

The rearrangement joins TRBV7-9 to TRBJ2-2, with 13 bases identical to TRBD2. Germline V gives CDR1 SEHNR, CDR2 FQNEAQ (reference sequence). The CDR3 has 17 residues. The V and J ends lost 5 bases and 3 bases, in that order; junction bases with no gene match: 6. CDR3 sequence: CASSPGLAGTYTGELFF. The CDR3 nucleotides read TGTGCCAGCAGCCCGGGACTAGCGGGGACCTACACCGGGGAGCTGTTTTTT.

V gene TRBV29-1 combines with J gene TRBJ1-3, with D perhaps matching TRBD1 (5 bases). The CDR3 loop spans 14 amino acids. Trimming pared 2 bases from V and 11 bases from J, leaving 19 bases between. CDR1 is SQVTM and CDR2 is ANQGSEA in the germline V gene. CDR3 bases: TGCAGCGTTGAACTGGGACTCCACGCGTCGGCCATATATTTT. Its protein is CSVELGLHASAIYF.

This clone has just one count. The chain carries TRBV5-6 and TRBJ1-4; 9 bases are shared with TRBD1. Germline CDR1 reads SGHDT; CDR2 reads YYEEEE. The CDR3 is made up of 16 amino acids. With V trimmed by 3 bases and J by 2 bases, 5 bases remained unmatched. The CDR3 reads CASSWIGTGTNEKLFF. The CDR3 DNA sequence: TGTGCCAGCAGCTGGATCGGGACAGGGACTAATGAAAAACTGTTTTTT.

The genes are TRBV5-4 and TRBJ2-7; D perhaps matches TRBD2 (5 bases). Deletions cut 0 bases from V and 3 bases from J, with 16 bases between. The germline CDR1 and CDR2 sequences are SGHNT and YYREEE (reference sequence). CDR3 length: 16 residues. CDR3 sequence (DNA): TGTGCCAGCAGCTTGGGGCCGGACTCCACCAACTACGAGCAGTACTTC. Translating it yields CASSLGPDSTNYEQYF.

The rearrangement uses TRBV5-4 and TRBJ2-7; D is possibly TRBD2 (5 bases). There are 14 residues in the CDR3. Trimming removed 0 bases at V and 2 bases at J, with 9 bases between. CDR1 is SGHNT, CDR2 YYREEE, per germline (reference sequence). CDR3 in DNA: TGTGCCAGCAGCTTGGAAAGCGGAGCCTACGAGCAGTACTTC. Protein sequence: CASSLESGAYEQYF. Drawing the rest from reference TRBV5-4 and TRBJ2-7, the complete variable domain is ETGVTQSPTHLIKTRGQQVTLRCSSQSGHNTVSWYQQALGQGPQFIFQYYREEENGRGNFPPRFSGLQFPNYSSELNVNALELDDSALYLCASSLESGAYEQYFGPGTRLTVT.

V gene TRBV18 combines with J gene TRBJ2-7; 8 bases align to TRBD2. V dropped 3 bases and J dropped 5; count of bases not matched to a gene: 12. The CDR3 totals 16 residues. The germline V gene has CDR1 KGHSH and CDR2 LQKENI. The CDR3 bases are TGTGCCAGCTCACCCCCCGGGAGCGGGAGCCTCCACGAGCAGTACTTC. Protein sequence: CASSPPGSGSLHEQYF. The whole variable domain, filled in from reference TRBV18 and TRBJ2-7, reads NAGVMQNPRHLVRRRGQEARLRCSPMKGHSHVYWYRQLPEEGLKFMVYLQKENIIDESGMPKERFSAEFPKEGPSILRIQQVVRGDSAAYFCASSPPGSGSLHEQYFGPGTRLTVT.